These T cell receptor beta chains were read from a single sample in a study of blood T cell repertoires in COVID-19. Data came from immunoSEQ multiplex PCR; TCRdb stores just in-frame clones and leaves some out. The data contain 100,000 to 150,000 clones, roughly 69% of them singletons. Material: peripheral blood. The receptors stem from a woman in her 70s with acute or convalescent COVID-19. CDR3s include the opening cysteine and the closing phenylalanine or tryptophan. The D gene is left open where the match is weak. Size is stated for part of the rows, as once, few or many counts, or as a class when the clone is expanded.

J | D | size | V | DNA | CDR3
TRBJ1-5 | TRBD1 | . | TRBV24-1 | TGTGCCACCACCCACGACAGGGGAGTTCAGCCCCAGCATTTT | CATTHDRGVQPQHF
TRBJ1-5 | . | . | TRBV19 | TGTGCCAGTACGTTCGGAGAACAGCCCCAGCATTTT | CASTFGEQPQHF
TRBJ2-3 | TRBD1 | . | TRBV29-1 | TGCAGCGTTCTGCGACAGGGGGCTGTTACGCAGTATTTT | CSVLRQGAVTQYF
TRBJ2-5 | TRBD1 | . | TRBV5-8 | TGTGCCAGCGCGGTCGGACAGGGAGGTTTTGAGACCCAGTACTTC | CASAVGQGGFETQYF
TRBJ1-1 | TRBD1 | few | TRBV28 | TGTGCCAGCAGTTTATGGTCTGGGACAGGGCACACTGAAGCTTTCTTT | CASSLWSGTGHTEAFF
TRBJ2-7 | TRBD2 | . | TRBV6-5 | TGTGCCAGCAGTTACTCTACCCTGGGAGGGCACGAGCAGTACTTC | CASSYSTLGGHEQYF
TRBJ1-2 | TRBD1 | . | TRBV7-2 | TGTGCCAGCAGCCAAGACCCCGGGACAGGGAGAGGCTACACCTTC | CASSQDPGTGRGYTF
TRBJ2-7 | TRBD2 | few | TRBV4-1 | TGCGCCAGCAGCCCTAGCGGGATTGAGGGGCGAGAGCAGTACTTC | CASSPSGIEGREQYF
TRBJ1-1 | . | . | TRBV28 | TGTGCCACTAAGGTGAGGGACACTGAAGCTTTCTTT | CATKVRDTEAFF
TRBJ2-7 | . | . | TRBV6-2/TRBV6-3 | TGTGCCAGCAGTTCAAATCCCTTCGGGGAGCAGTACTTC | CASSSNPFGEQYF
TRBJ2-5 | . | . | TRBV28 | TGTGCCAGCAACCCCAATTGGGTGGACTGGGCAAAAGGTCATGGAAAGACCCAGTACTTC | CASNPNWVDWAKGHGKTQYF
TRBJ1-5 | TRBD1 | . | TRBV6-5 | TGTGCCAGCAGCACCCGGGACAGGGTGTATCAGCCCCAGCATTTT | CASSTRDRVYQPQHF
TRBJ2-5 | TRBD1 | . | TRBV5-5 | TGTGCCAGCAGCCACACAGGGGGGCAAGAGACCCAGTACTTC | CASSHTGGQETQYF
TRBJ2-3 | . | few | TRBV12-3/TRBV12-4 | TGTGCCAGCAGTCAAGTAGCAGATACGCAGTATTTT | CASSQVADTQYF
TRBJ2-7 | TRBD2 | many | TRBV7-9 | TGTGCCAGCAGCGGGGAGGGGATCTACGAGCAGTACTTC | CASSGEGIYEQYF
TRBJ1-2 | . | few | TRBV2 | TGTGCCAGCAGTTTGGCAGGATATGGCTACACCTTC | CASSLAGYGYTF
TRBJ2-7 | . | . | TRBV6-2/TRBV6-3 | TGTGCCAGCAGTTATGGTTACGCGGGGTCTCCGTACGAGCAGTACTTC | CASSYGYAGSPYEQYF
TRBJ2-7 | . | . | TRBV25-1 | TGTGCCAGCAGTGTTACAGGAACCTACGAGCAGTACTTC | CASSVTGTYEQYF
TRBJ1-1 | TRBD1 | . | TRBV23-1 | TGCGCCAGCAGTCAATTGCCGAACCTGGGACAGGGGAACACTGAAGCTTTCTTT | CASSQLPNLGQGNTEAFF
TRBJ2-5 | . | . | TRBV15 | TGTGCCACCAGCAGAGATTTGGCTCATGCGGGGACCCAGTACTTC | CATSRDLAHAGTQYF
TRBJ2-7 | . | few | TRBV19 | TGTGCCAGTAGTCCCACGACAGCCTACGAGCAGTACTTC | CASSPTTAYEQYF
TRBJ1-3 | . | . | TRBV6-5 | TGTGCCAGCAGTTACTCGCCCGGGGGGACTGGAAACACCATATATTTT | CASSYSPGGTGNTIYF
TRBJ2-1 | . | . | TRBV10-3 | TGTGCCATCAGTGAGTCTGGCGGCCAATACAATGAGCAGTTCTTC | CAISESGGQYNEQFF
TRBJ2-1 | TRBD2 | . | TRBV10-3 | TGTGCCACCCGGACTAGCGGGAGTTACAATGAGCAGTTCTTC | CATRTSGSYNEQFF
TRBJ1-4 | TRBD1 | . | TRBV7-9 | TGTGCCAGCAGCGCGCCGGGACAGGGACAGGAAAAACTGTTTTTT | CASSAPGQGQEKLFF
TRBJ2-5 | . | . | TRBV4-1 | TGCGCCAGCAGCCAAACCGGGTTTACCAAAGCGGAGACCCAGTACTTC | CASSQTGFTKAETQYF
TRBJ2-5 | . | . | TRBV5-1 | TGCGCCAGCAGCCCCGTCCCTCGCTTGGGGGGCCAAGAGACCCAGTACTTC | CASSPVPRLGGQETQYF
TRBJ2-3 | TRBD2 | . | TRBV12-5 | TGTGCTAGTGGTCCACTAGCGGGGTTCACAGATACGCAGTATTTT | CASGPLAGFTDTQYF
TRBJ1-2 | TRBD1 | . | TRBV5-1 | TGCGCCAGCAGCTCCTCCGGGACAGGGTTCAATGGCTACACCTTC | CASSSSGTGFNGYTF
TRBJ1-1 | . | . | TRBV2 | TGTGCCAGCAGTGAAGCAGGGGATCCCCTAAGAGACACTGAAGCTTTCTTT | CASSEAGDPLRDTEAFF
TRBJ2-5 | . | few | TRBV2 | TGTGCCAGCAACCGACAGCCCCAAGAGACCCAGTACTTC | CASNRQPQETQYF
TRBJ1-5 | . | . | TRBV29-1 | TGCAGCGTTTTTGTGGGAGGGGAGGGCAATCAGCCCCAGCATTTT | CSVFVGGEGNQPQHF
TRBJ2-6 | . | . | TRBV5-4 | TGTGCCAGCAGCTTGGCCATCGGTTCCGGGGCCAACGTCCTGACTTTC | CASSLAIGSGANVLTF
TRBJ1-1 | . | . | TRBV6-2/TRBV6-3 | TGTGCCAGCAGCCCTAACAGGGTCACTGAAGCTTTCTTT | CASSPNRVTEAFF
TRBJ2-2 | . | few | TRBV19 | TGTGCCAGTTGGAGGGCCGGGGAGCTGTTTTTT | CASWRAGELFF
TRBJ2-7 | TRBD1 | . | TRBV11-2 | TGTGCCAGCAGCCCGCCGACAGGGCAGTACGAGCAGTACTTC | CASSPPTGQYEQYF
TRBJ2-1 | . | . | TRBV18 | TGTGCCAGCTCTCAGGGTTACAATGAGCAGTTCTTC | CASSQGYNEQFF
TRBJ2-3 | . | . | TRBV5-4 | TGTGCCAGCAGCCCGGCGGAAGATACGCAGTATTTT | CASSPAEDTQYF
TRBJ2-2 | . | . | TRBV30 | TGTGCCTGGAGTGTAAAGGGGGGGACCGGGGAGCTGTTTTTT | CAWSVKGGTGELFF
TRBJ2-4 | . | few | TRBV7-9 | TGTGCCAGCAGCTTAGCGATGGCAGCCAAAAACATTCAGTACTTC | CASSLAMAAKNIQYF
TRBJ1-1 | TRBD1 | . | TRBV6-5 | TGTGCCAGCAGTTCCTTCTCAGGGGGCCGGAACACTGAAGCTTTCTTT | CASSSFSGGRNTEAFF
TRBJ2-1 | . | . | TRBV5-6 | TGTGCCAGCAGCTCCCCCTCGGACTGGAGCGCAAATGAGCAGTTCTTC | CASSSPSDWSANEQFF
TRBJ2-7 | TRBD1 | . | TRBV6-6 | TGTGCCAGCAGTTTAGGACAGGGGTTTACCTACGAGCAGTACTTC | CASSLGQGFTYEQYF
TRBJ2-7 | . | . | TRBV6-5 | TGTGCCAGCACCGGACTGTTCCCCTACGAGCAGTACTTC | CASTGLFPYEQYF
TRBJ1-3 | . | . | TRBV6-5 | TGTGCCAGCAGTATTCGGGATCTCTCTGGAAACACCATATATTTT | CASSIRDLSGNTIYF
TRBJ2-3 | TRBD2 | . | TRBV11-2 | TGTGCCAGCAGCTTAGTGCTCTCTGCGGGAGGCAGCACAGATACGCAGTATTTT | CASSLVLSAGGSTDTQYF
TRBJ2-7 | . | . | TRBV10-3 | TGTGCCATCAGTGAAAGCGCCTACGAGCAGTACTTC | CAISESAYEQYF
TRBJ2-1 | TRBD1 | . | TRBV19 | TGTGCCAGTAGTAAGAACAGGGGGGTAGGCGATGAGCAGTTCTTC | CASSKNRGVGDEQFF
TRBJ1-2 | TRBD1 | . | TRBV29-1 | TGCAGCGTTGACCGGCAGGGGGCATGGGGCTACACCTTC | CSVDRQGAWGYTF
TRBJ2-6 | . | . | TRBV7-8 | TGTGCCAGCAGCCCAACTGAGGCGTCTGGGGCCAACGTCCTGACTTTC | CASSPTEASGANVLTF